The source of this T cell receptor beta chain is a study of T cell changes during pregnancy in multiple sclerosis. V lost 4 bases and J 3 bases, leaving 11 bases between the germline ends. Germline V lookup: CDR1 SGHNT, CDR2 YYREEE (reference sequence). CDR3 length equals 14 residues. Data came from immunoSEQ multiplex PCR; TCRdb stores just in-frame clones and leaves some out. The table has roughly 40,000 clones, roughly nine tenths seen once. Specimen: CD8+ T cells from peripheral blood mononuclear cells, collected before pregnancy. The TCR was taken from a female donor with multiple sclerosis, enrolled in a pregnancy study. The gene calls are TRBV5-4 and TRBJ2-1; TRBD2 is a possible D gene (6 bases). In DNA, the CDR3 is TGTGCCAGCAGCCCCACCGGGAGCTACAATGAGCAGTTCTTC. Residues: CASSPTGSYNEQFF.